Listed below are T cell receptor beta chains from one sample, sequenced in a study of blood T cell repertoires in COVID-19. The table came from immunoSEQ multiplex PCR; TCRdb's copy has only in-frame clones and leaves some out. The sample records about 200,000 clones, approximately 86% being singletons. The specimen sequenced was peripheral blood. The receptors here all came from a man in his sixties with COVID-19, enrolled during active disease. Both conserved end residues are part of each CDR3. Fields, in order: J gene, V gene, D gene, clone size, CDR3 DNA, CDR3 protein. D genes are given only for firm matches. Size tells how often a clone was seen (once, few, many) or the class of an expanded clone, and some rows leave it out.

j_gene: TRBJ1-6
v_gene: TRBV15
d_gene: TRBD1
abundance: -
CDR3nt: TGTGCCACCAGCAAGATGACAGGGACGGTTTCACCCCTCCACTTT
CDR3aa: CATSKMTGTVSPLHF

j_gene: TRBJ1-2
v_gene: TRBV6-2/TRBV6-3
d_gene: -
abundance: -
CDR3nt: TGTGCCAGCAGTTACGCGGAAAACTATGGCTACACCTTC
CDR3aa: CASSYAENYGYTF

j_gene: TRBJ2-2
v_gene: TRBV30
d_gene: TRBD2
abundance: once
CDR3nt: TGTGCCTGGAGTAGGACTAGCGGGAGCGGGGCCGCATCCTACACCGGGGAGCTGTTTTTT
CDR3aa: CAWSRTSGSGAASYTGELFF

j_gene: TRBJ2-3
v_gene: TRBV28
d_gene: -
abundance: -
CDR3nt: TGTGCCAGCAGTCTTCTCTGGGACACAGTAGCAGATACGCAGTATTTT
CDR3aa: CASSLLWDTVADTQYF

j_gene: TRBJ1-3
v_gene: TRBV28
d_gene: -
abundance: -
CDR3nt: TGTGCCAGCAGTTTAGACAGAGGTGGAAACACCATATATTTT
CDR3aa: CASSLDRGGNTIYF

j_gene: TRBJ1-2
v_gene: TRBV5-6
d_gene: -
abundance: -
CDR3nt: TGTGCCAGCAGCTTGGTAGAGGGCGGCTACACCTTC
CDR3aa: CASSLVEGGYTF

j_gene: TRBJ1-5
v_gene: TRBV7-6
d_gene: TRBD1
abundance: -
CDR3nt: TGTGCCAGCAGCTCCCGGGACAGGGGTTTAGACGACAATCAGCCCCAGCATTTT
CDR3aa: CASSSRDRGLDDNQPQHF

j_gene: TRBJ2-5
v_gene: TRBV29-1
d_gene: TRBD1
abundance: -
CDR3nt: TGCAGCGTTTCCAACAGGGGGCAAGAGACCCAGTACTTC
CDR3aa: CSVSNRGQETQYF

j_gene: TRBJ1-4
v_gene: TRBV12-3/TRBV12-4
d_gene: -
abundance: -
CDR3nt: TGTGCCAGCAGCCAAACAGGTTTGCTGTTTTTT
CDR3aa: CASSQTGLLFF

j_gene: TRBJ2-7
v_gene: TRBV18
d_gene: -
abundance: -
CDR3nt: TGTGCCAGCTCACCACGGTCTGAGAGCTCCTACGAGCAGTACTTC
CDR3aa: CASSPRSESSYEQYF

j_gene: TRBJ1-1
v_gene: TRBV5-1
d_gene: -
abundance: -
CDR3nt: TGCGCCAGCAGCCCGAGAAGGGAGAGTTCTGAAGCTTTCTTT
CDR3aa: CASSPRRESSEAFF

j_gene: TRBJ1-5
v_gene: TRBV10-3
d_gene: TRBD1
abundance: -
CDR3nt: TGTGCCATCAGCCCCGGGACAGGGAATCAGCCCCAGCATTTT
CDR3aa: CAISPGTGNQPQHF

j_gene: TRBJ1-6
v_gene: TRBV6-2/TRBV6-3
d_gene: TRBD1
abundance: -
CDR3nt: TGTGCCAGCAGATACCGGGACAGGGTTTCACCCCTCCACTTT
CDR3aa: CASRYRDRVSPLHF

j_gene: TRBJ2-2
v_gene: TRBV5-6
d_gene: -
abundance: -
CDR3nt: TGTGCCAGCAGCTCGGGGCCCCACAGGGTGGTGAAAACCGGGGAGCTGTTTTTT
CDR3aa: CASSSGPHRVVKTGELFF

j_gene: TRBJ2-7
v_gene: TRBV5-4
d_gene: TRBD1
abundance: -
CDR3nt: TGTGCCAGCAGCTTTACAGGGGGCGCGTTCTACGAGCAGTACTTC
CDR3aa: CASSFTGGAFYEQYF

j_gene: TRBJ2-2
v_gene: TRBV2
d_gene: TRBD2
abundance: -
CDR3nt: TGTGCCAGCAGTGAAGGGACTAGCGTTACCGGGGAGCTGTTTTTT
CDR3aa: CASSEGTSVTGELFF

j_gene: TRBJ1-2
v_gene: TRBV19
d_gene: TRBD1
abundance: -
CDR3nt: TGTGCCAGTAGTAAGCCGGGACAGGGAACTATTAGTGGTGGCTACACCTTC
CDR3aa: CASSKPGQGTISGGYTF

j_gene: TRBJ1-2
v_gene: TRBV11-2
d_gene: -
abundance: -
CDR3nt: TGTGCCAGCAGCTTATTTGAGGCCTATGGCTACACCTTC
CDR3aa: CASSLFEAYGYTF

j_gene: TRBJ1-6
v_gene: TRBV7-3
d_gene: -
abundance: -
CDR3nt: TGTGCCAGCAGCTTAACAACCGGGGGAAATTCACCCCTCCACTTT
CDR3aa: CASSLTTGGNSPLHF

j_gene: TRBJ2-3
v_gene: TRBV4-1
d_gene: -
abundance: -
CDR3nt: TGCGCCAGCAGCCAAGGGACAACCAACACAGATACGCAGTATTTT
CDR3aa: CASSQGTTNTDTQYF

j_gene: TRBJ2-4
v_gene: TRBV5-1
d_gene: TRBD1
abundance: -
CDR3nt: TGCGCCAGCAGCCCGGCTCCCGGGACAGGGGCCAAAAACATTCAGTACTTC
CDR3aa: CASSPAPGTGAKNIQYF

j_gene: TRBJ2-2
v_gene: TRBV30
d_gene: -
abundance: -
CDR3nt: TGTGCCTGGACTCGTCGGAGTACTCTGAGGACCGGGGAGCTGTTTTTT
CDR3aa: CAWTRRSTLRTGELFF

j_gene: TRBJ1-1
v_gene: TRBV19
d_gene: TRBD1
abundance: -
CDR3nt: TGTGCCAGTAGTGTCAGGACAGGGGGGAACACTGAAGCTTTCTTT
CDR3aa: CASSVRTGGNTEAFF

j_gene: TRBJ2-1
v_gene: TRBV7-9
d_gene: -
abundance: -
CDR3nt: TGTGCCAGCAGCTTAAGTCTGGGGGCTAATGAGCAGTTCTTC
CDR3aa: CASSLSLGANEQFF

j_gene: TRBJ1-2
v_gene: TRBV19
d_gene: -
abundance: few
CDR3nt: TGTGCCAGTAGTATAGCCCGGGGCGGGAGCTATGGCTACACCTTC
CDR3aa: CASSIARGGSYGYTF

j_gene: TRBJ1-5
v_gene: TRBV19
d_gene: -
abundance: few
CDR3nt: TGTGCCAGTAGTGCACCTACAGGAATCAGCACCTATAGCAATCAGCCCCAGCATTTT
CDR3aa: CASSAPTGISTYSNQPQHF

j_gene: TRBJ1-2
v_gene: TRBV11-2
d_gene: -
abundance: once
CDR3nt: TGTGCCAGCAGCTTAGACCCAGGTATCCGCTATGGCTACACCTTC
CDR3aa: CASSLDPGIRYGYTF

j_gene: TRBJ1-5
v_gene: TRBV28
d_gene: -
abundance: -
CDR3nt: TGTGCCAGCAGAACCCTTCAGGGAATAGGGCAGCCCCAGCATTTT
CDR3aa: CASRTLQGIGQPQHF

j_gene: TRBJ1-4
v_gene: TRBV3-1/TRBV3-2
d_gene: -
abundance: -
CDR3nt: TGTGCCAGCAGCGTCATTTGGGCTAGGGGTGAAAAACTGTTTTTT
CDR3aa: CASSVIWARGEKLFF

j_gene: TRBJ2-5
v_gene: TRBV5-4
d_gene: -
abundance: -
CDR3nt: TGTGCCAGCAGCTCCACCCTCGGGGGAAGGGAGACCCAGTACTTC
CDR3aa: CASSSTLGGRETQYF

j_gene: TRBJ1-2
v_gene: TRBV3-1/TRBV3-2
d_gene: -
abundance: -
CDR3nt: TGTGCCAGCAGCCAAGGAATTGGGCCCGGGGGGAACTATGGCTACACCTTC
CDR3aa: CASSQGIGPGGNYGYTF

j_gene: TRBJ1-1
v_gene: TRBV7-9
d_gene: TRBD1
abundance: -
CDR3nt: TGTGCCAGCACCAAACAGGGGAAGAACACTGAAGCTTTCTTT
CDR3aa: CASTKQGKNTEAFF

j_gene: TRBJ2-2
v_gene: TRBV18
d_gene: TRBD1
abundance: -
CDR3nt: TGTGCCAGCTCACTCCCCCGGGACAGGGGGACCTTGGCGAACACCGGGGAGCTGTTTTTT
CDR3aa: CASSLPRDRGTLANTGELFF

j_gene: TRBJ1-1
v_gene: TRBV7-8
d_gene: -
abundance: -
CDR3nt: TGTGCCAGCAGCTTAGCGCGGAACACTGAAGCTTTCTTT
CDR3aa: CASSLARNTEAFF

j_gene: TRBJ2-5
v_gene: TRBV27
d_gene: TRBD2
abundance: -
CDR3nt: TGTGCCAGCAGTCGAACCCCGGGACTAGCGGGAGGGAAAGAGACCCAGTACTTC
CDR3aa: CASSRTPGLAGGKETQYF

j_gene: TRBJ1-5
v_gene: TRBV5-6
d_gene: TRBD1
abundance: -
CDR3nt: TGTGCCAGCAGCTCGACAGGGCGCCAGCCCCAGCATTTT
CDR3aa: CASSSTGRQPQHF

j_gene: TRBJ2-5
v_gene: TRBV23-1
d_gene: -
abundance: -
CDR3nt: TGCGCCAGCACTCAACAGGGCACGGAGACCCAGTACTTC
CDR3aa: CASTQQGTETQYF

j_gene: TRBJ1-4
v_gene: TRBV13
d_gene: TRBD1
abundance: -
CDR3nt: TGTGCCAGCAGCTCTCGAGCCGGGACAGCCAACGCTAATGAAAAACTGTTTTTT
CDR3aa: CASSSRAGTANANEKLFF

j_gene: TRBJ2-1
v_gene: TRBV4-2
d_gene: TRBD2
abundance: -
CDR3nt: TGTGCCAGCAGCCAAGATAGGCGGACTAGCGATGAGCAGTTCTTC
CDR3aa: CASSQDRRTSDEQFF

j_gene: TRBJ1-6
v_gene: TRBV5-1
d_gene: -
abundance: -
CDR3nt: TGCGCCAGCAGCTCCCGGGACAACTCCTATAATTCACCCCTCCACTTT
CDR3aa: CASSSRDNSYNSPLHF

j_gene: TRBJ1-2
v_gene: TRBV18
d_gene: -
abundance: -
CDR3nt: TGTGCCAGCTCACCACCTTCCGCAGGGAGGCATGGCTACACCTTC
CDR3aa: CASSPPSAGRHGYTF

j_gene: TRBJ2-1
v_gene: TRBV9
d_gene: -
abundance: -
CDR3nt: TGTGCCAGCAGCGGATCGGAGTACTACAATGAGCAGTTCTTC
CDR3aa: CASSGSEYYNEQFF

j_gene: TRBJ1-6
v_gene: TRBV21-1
d_gene: -
abundance: -
CDR3nt: TGTGCCAGCAGCCGTCGGGAGGGGGGAAATAATTCACCCCTCCACTTT
CDR3aa: CASSRREGGNNSPLHF

j_gene: TRBJ2-7
v_gene: TRBV30
d_gene: -
abundance: few
CDR3nt: TGTGCCGTCGGGGGGCGGCCCTCCTACGAGCAGTACTTC
CDR3aa: CAVGGRPSYEQYF

j_gene: TRBJ1-1
v_gene: TRBV28
d_gene: -
abundance: few
CDR3nt: TGTGCCAGCAGGCGGAACACTGAAGCTTTCTTT
CDR3aa: CASRRNTEAFF

j_gene: TRBJ1-2
v_gene: TRBV27
d_gene: -
abundance: -
CDR3nt: TGTGCCAGCAGTTCCGGCACAGGATGGAATGGCTACACCTTC
CDR3aa: CASSSGTGWNGYTF

j_gene: TRBJ1-2
v_gene: TRBV7-8
d_gene: TRBD1
abundance: few
CDR3nt: TGTGCCAGCAGCTTAGTTGGGGGACAGAACTATGGCTACACCTTC
CDR3aa: CASSLVGGQNYGYTF

j_gene: TRBJ2-2
v_gene: TRBV7-9
d_gene: -
abundance: -
CDR3nt: TGTGCCAGCAGCCCCAGGATGAACACCGGGGAGCTGTTTTTT
CDR3aa: CASSPRMNTGELFF

j_gene: TRBJ1-1
v_gene: TRBV12-3/TRBV12-4
d_gene: TRBD1
abundance: -
CDR3nt: TGTGCCAGCAGTTCCCGGACAGGGTCGGCAGCTTTCTTT
CDR3aa: CASSSRTGSAAFF

j_gene: TRBJ2-1
v_gene: TRBV15
d_gene: -
abundance: -
CDR3nt: TGTGCCACCAGCAGAGAACCCCAGGGCTATGAGCAGTTCTTC
CDR3aa: CATSREPQGYEQFF

j_gene: TRBJ2-3
v_gene: TRBV3-1/TRBV3-2
d_gene: TRBD1
abundance: -
CDR3nt: TGTGCCAGCAGCCAAGATAGGAACAGGGGATCAGATACGCAGTATTTT
CDR3aa: CASSQDRNRGSDTQYF

j_gene: TRBJ1-5
v_gene: TRBV6-5
d_gene: -
abundance: -
CDR3nt: TGTGCCAGCCAGACAGTCCGCAATCAGCCCCAGCATTTT
CDR3aa: CASQTVRNQPQHF

j_gene: TRBJ1-1
v_gene: TRBV30
d_gene: -
abundance: -
CDR3nt: TGTGCCTGGAGTGCTTCGCATCGGGGCACTGAAGCTTTCTTT
CDR3aa: CAWSASHRGTEAFF

j_gene: TRBJ1-5
v_gene: TRBV9
d_gene: TRBD1
abundance: -
CDR3nt: TGTGCCCGCCCTATAGGGACAGGTGGCAATCAGCCCCAGCATTTT
CDR3aa: CARPIGTGGNQPQHF

j_gene: TRBJ2-5
v_gene: TRBV5-1
d_gene: TRBD1
abundance: -
CDR3nt: TGCGCCAGCTCGTCCGGGACAGGGGGCCGAGGAGAGACCCAGTACTTC
CDR3aa: CASSSGTGGRGETQYF

j_gene: TRBJ1-4
v_gene: TRBV30
d_gene: -
abundance: -
CDR3nt: TGTGCCTGGAGTGTACGGGCAACTAATGAAAAACTGTTTTTT
CDR3aa: CAWSVRATNEKLFF

j_gene: TRBJ2-5
v_gene: TRBV7-3
d_gene: TRBD2
abundance: -
CDR3nt: TGTGCCAGCAGCGAAAGCGGGAGTGAGACCCAGTACTTC
CDR3aa: CASSESGSETQYF

j_gene: TRBJ1-1
v_gene: TRBV7-9
d_gene: -
abundance: -
CDR3nt: TGTGCCAGCAGCTTAGCGCGAGGACACCTGAACACTGAAGCTTTCTTT
CDR3aa: CASSLARGHLNTEAFF